One sample yielded the 30 T cell receptor beta chains listed below, sequenced in a study of beta chain features in type 1 diabetes. The entirety of the isolated RNA underwent reverse transcription, so expressed TCRB transcripts were sequenced. Method: immunoSEQ multiplex PCR; TCRdb's copy keeps in-frame clones and lacks some. The repertoire holds hundreds of thousands of clones, with over 12% as singletons. Sequencing was performed on naive CD4+ T cells from blood. The receptors here all came from a woman in her thirties or forties in good health.

This clone has just a few counts. V is TRBV28 and J is TRBJ2-6; D remains unclear. V shed 5 bases and J shed 1 base, with 9 bases lying between them. This CDR3 has 15 residues. The V gene's germline CDR1 is MDHEN and CDR2 SYDVKM. The CDR3 DNA follows: TGTGCCAGCAGTGCCTCAACTTCTGGGGCCAACGTCCTGACTTTC. This sequence encodes CASSASTSGANVLTF.

There are a few counts of this clone. CDR3 region: CASSKPVAGETDTQYF. As DNA, the CDR3 is TGTGCCAGCAGCAAACCTGTGGCAGGGGAGACAGATACGCAGTATTTT. This rearrangement joins TRBV21-1 to TRBJ2-3; TRBD1, as called in the table, went unchecked against the DNA. TRBV21-1 is annotated as a pseudogene. The CDR3 length is 16 residues.

This clone has more than one count but fewer than ten. The chain has TRBV14 and TRBJ2-2; D is undetermined. V dropped 5 bases and J dropped 1 base, with 5 bases sitting between them. The CDR3 covers 13 residues. Per germline, CDR1 SGHDN and CDR2 FVKESK. This CDR3 reads CASSARNTGELFF. For the CDR3, the DNA is TGTGCCAGCAGCGCTAGGAACACCGGGGAGCTGTTTTTT.

This clone turned up a few times. The chain recombines TRBV25-1 with TRBJ1-2; no firm D call. CDR1 and CDR2 from the germline V gene are MGHDK and SYGVNS. With 3 bases removed from V and 6 bases from J, the gap between germline ends came to 11 bases. The CDR3 runs to 13 residues. The CDR3 nucleotides are TGTGCCAGCAGTGAGCCACCCGGGAATGGCTACACCTTC. As protein: CASSEPPGNGYTF.

The chain recombines TRBV4-1 with TRBJ2-5; no clear D. The end of the DNA is better explained by TRBJ2-7, so the J call may be wrong. The CDR3 sequence is 13 residues long. CDR1 and CDR2 from the germline V gene are MGHRA and YSYEKL. The CDR3 region is CASSQEDGYEQYF. CDR3 DNA: TGCGCCAGCAGCCAAGAAGACGGGTACGAGCAGTACTTC.

This clone was recorded a few times. V usage is TRBV10-3 and J usage is TRBJ2-1; 10 bases match TRBD2. V gave up 4 bases and J gave up 5 bases; unmatched junction bases: 2. Germline lookup yields CDR1 ENHRY and CDR2 SYGVKD. The CDR3 is 14 amino acids. The CDR3 nucleotides are TGTGCCATCAGTGGCGGACTAGCGGACAATGAGCAGTTCTTC. It codes for CAISGGLADNEQFF.

The CDR3 spells CASSVLGLAGDTGELFF. CDR3 nucleotide sequence: TGTGCCAGCAGCGTACTAGGGCTAGCGGGAGACACCGGGGAGCTGTTTTTT. This rearrangement joins TRBV11-3 to TRBJ2-2; TRBD2 matches at 10 bases. The trim removed 5 bases at V and 3 bases at J, leaving 9 bases unmatched. The CDR3 loop spans 17 amino acids. Germline V gene data show CDR1 as SGHNT and CDR2 as YENEEA.

Only a few counts were recorded for this clone. The V call is TRBV5-4, the J call TRBJ2-2; D gene unclear. CDR1 is SGHNT and CDR2 is YYREEE in the germline V gene (reference sequence). V dropped 3 bases and J dropped 3 bases, with 9 bases sitting between them. The CDR3 totals 14 residues. This chain's CDR3 is CASSSPSDTGELFF. CDR3 sequence (DNA): TGTGCCAGCAGCTCACCGTCGGACACCGGGGAGCTGTTTTTT.

The CDR3 region has the DNA TGTGCCAGCAGCCGGACTAGCGGCGGGTATGAGCAGTTCTTC. This translates into CASSRTSGGYEQFF. The chain carries TRBV7-6 and TRBJ2-1; 10 bases fit TRBD2. The CDR3 is 14 residues long. With 5 bases clipped from V and 8 bases from J, the junction kept 6 bases outside the gene matches. The V gene's germline CDR1 is SGHVS and CDR2 FNYEAQ.

This clone was seen a handful of times. This chain links TRBV9 with TRBJ2-7, with 7 nucleotides matching TRBD1. The CDR3 is 16 amino acids. CDR1 is SGDLS and CDR2 is YYNGEE in the germline V gene. The V gene end was trimmed by 0 bases and the J gene end by 4 bases; junction bases not matched to a gene: 10. The CDR3 loop is CASSVDGPGGVYEQYF. DNA for the CDR3: TGTGCCAGCAGCGTAGATGGGCCAGGGGGAGTATACGAGCAGTACTTC.

The chain employs TRBV18 and TRBJ1-2; D is undetermined. From germline, CDR1 is KGHSH and CDR2 LQKENI. Trimming took off 7 bases at V and 3 bases at J, with 18 bases between the two ends. The CDR3 sequence is 15 residues long. The chain's CDR3 is CASLPGARLDYGYTF. For the CDR3, the DNA is TGTGCCAGCTTACCGGGAGCTCGCCTGGACTATGGCTACACCTTC.

This clone was counted between two and nine times. The sample holds other DNA sequences that translate to the same CDR3. V and J are TRBV14 and TRBJ1-6; D unresolved. The V end lost 4 bases, the J end lost 9 bases, and 22 bases lay between the germline ends. This CDR3 spans 17 amino acids. The germline CDR1 and CDR2 sequences are SGHDN and FVKESK. The CDR3 protein is CASSRIAGDPDRSPLHF. DNA for the CDR3: TGTGCCAGCAGCCGAATAGCGGGAGACCCTGACCGTTCACCCCTCCACTTT.

V is TRBV7-9 and J is TRBJ1-1; the match to TRBD1 covers 8 bases. Germline V gene data show CDR1 as SEHNR and CDR2 as FQNEAQ (reference sequence). Germline trimming cut 3 bases from V and 5 bases from J; bases unmatched to any gene: 5. The CDR3 length is 14 residues. The CDR3 region is CASSLQGAETEAFF. Written as DNA, the CDR3 is TGTGCCAGCAGCTTGCAGGGGGCGGAAACTGAAGCTTTCTTT. Full variable domain (remainder filled in from reference TRBV7-9 and TRBJ1-1): DTGVSQNPRHKITKRGQNVTFRCDPISEHNRLYWYRQTLGQGPEFLTYFQNEAQLEKSRLLSDRFSAERPKGSFSTLEIQRTEQGDSAMYLCASSLQGAETEAFFGQGTRLTVV.

The sample holds a few counts of this clone. The gene calls are TRBV6-5 and TRBJ1-2; TRBD1 matches 7 bases. Germline assignment: CDR1 MNHEY and CDR2 SVGAGI. V was pared by 1 base and J by 4 bases, with 6 bases of the junction left unmatched. The CDR3 consists of 15 residues. The CDR3 loop is CASSYYEGAVYGYTF. The DNA of the CDR3 is TGTGCCAGCAGTTACTACGAGGGGGCTGTCTATGGCTACACCTTC.

This clone was seen only a few times. The rearrangement links TRBV9 to TRBJ2-3; 7 bases are a match to TRBD2. Germline V gene data show CDR1 as SGDLS and CDR2 as YYNGEE. The CDR3 has 16 amino acids. V lost 5 bases and J lost 5; bases outside the gene matches: 14. The CDR3 loop reads CASRGGKLEGGDTQYF. The CDR3 DNA is TGTGCCAGCAGGGGGGGGAAACTAGAAGGCGGAGATACGCAGTATTTT.

The chain combines TRBV9 with TRBJ1-5, with D possibly TRBD1 on 5 matching bases. CDR3 length equals 14 residues. The germline gives CDR1 SGDLS, CDR2 YYNGEE. With 2 bases removed from V and 2 bases from J, the gap between germline ends came to 8 bases. This CDR3 is CASSVQGGNQPQHF. As DNA, the CDR3 is TGTGCCAGCAGCGTCCAGGGCGGCAATCAGCCCCAGCATTTT.

The chain links TRBV10-3 to TRBJ2-2; possible D gene TRBD2, 6 bases. Trimming stripped 8 bases from V and 0 bases from J, with 10 bases between. Germline lookup yields CDR1 ENHRY and CDR2 SYGVKD. This CDR3 has 14 residues. The CDR3 here is CAIQAGTNTGELFF. The CDR3 DNA reads as TGTGCCATCCAGGCGGGGACGAACACCGGGGAGCTGTTTTTT.

The chain links TRBV4-1 to TRBJ1-4; D might be TRBD1 (5 bases). The V and J ends lost 0 bases and 3 bases respectively, with 11 bases between them. Germline CDR1 and CDR2: MGHRA and YSYEKL. This CDR3 is built from 16 residues. DNA for the CDR3: TGCGCCAGCAGCCAAGATCGGGCAGGGTCTAATGAAAAACTGTTTTTT. Translating it yields CASSQDRAGSNEKLFF.

The CDR3 DNA reads TGCAGCGTTGAAGCGGCAGGGGGCATGGCCCAGTACTTC. Translated: CSVEAAGGMAQYF. The V and J genes are TRBV29-1 and TRBJ2-5; 8 nucleotides match TRBD1. Germline V lookup: CDR1 SQVTM, CDR2 ANQGSEA. CDR3 size: 13 residues. J lost 9 bases, V lost 1 base, and 7 bases had no gene match.

The V and J genes are TRBV29-1 and TRBJ2-3; D possibly corresponds to TRBD1 (5 bases). Germline CDR1 is SQVTM and CDR2 is ANQGSEA. V lost 6 bases and J 0 bases, leaving 13 bases between the germline ends. The CDR3 contains 14 residues. CDR3 nucleotides: TGCAGCGTGTATCGACAGACCAGCACAGATACGCAGTATTTT. Protein: CSVYRQTSTDTQYF.

This clone was counted a few times. The rearrangement links TRBV5-4 to TRBJ2-2; 9 bases match TRBD1. CDR1 and CDR2 (germline): SGHNT, YYREEE (reference sequence). With 1 base clipped from V and 3 bases from J, the junction kept 4 bases outside the gene matches. The CDR3 is 16 amino acids. The CDR3 coding sequence is TGTGCCAGCAGCTTGCTGGGACAGGGTGACACCGGGGAGCTGTTTTTT. Amino acids: CASSLLGQGDTGELFF.

In DNA form, the CDR3 reads TGTGCCAGCAGCGTTCAATGGGGAGGCAATCAGCCCCAGCATTTT. Translated, it gives CASSVQWGGNQPQHF. The V gene is TRBV7-2, the J gene TRBJ1-5; D gene uncertain. The CDR3 covers 15 residues. The germline CDR1 and CDR2 sequences are SGHTA and FQGNSA. The V end was cut by 5 bases, the J end by 2 bases, with 13 bases between.

V gene TRBV7-2 combines with J gene TRBJ2-1; D is unresolved. Germline lookup yields CDR1 SGHTA and CDR2 FQGNSA. The CDR3 extends over 14 amino acids. V was trimmed by 5 bases and J by 5 bases, leaving 13 bases between them. CDR3: CASSPRLGNNEQFF. The DNA of the CDR3 is TGTGCCAGCAGCCCCAGACTTGGAAACAATGAGCAGTTCTTC.

In this sample, this clone turned up a few times. This chain connects TRBV7-2 to TRBJ2-3, with 8 bases identical to TRBD2. Germline CDR1 reads SGHTA; CDR2 reads FQGNSA. The CDR3 is 15 amino acids. After removal of 3 bases from V and 5 bases from J, the junction contained 7 bases not matched to a gene. CDR3 nucleotide sequence: TGTGCCAGCAGCTTTCGCGGGGGGCGGGGAGATACGCAGTATTTT. This codes for CASSFRGGRGDTQYF.

This clone was observed a few times. The CDR3: CASSSGTGSYNEQFF. The CDR3 DNA follows: TGCGCCAGCAGCTCTGGGACAGGTTCCTACAATGAGCAGTTCTTC. The V call is TRBV5-1, the J call TRBJ2-1, with 8 bases lining up with TRBD1. The germline V gene encodes CDR1 SGHRS and CDR2 YFSETQ. The CDR3 consists of 15 residues. The trim removed 3 bases at V and 1 base at J, leaving 3 bases unmatched.

There are a few counts of this clone. This sequence joins TRBV25-1 and TRBJ2-1; 8 nucleotides match TRBD1. The CDR3 totals 13 residues. CDR1 is MGHDK and CDR2 is SYGVNS in the germline V gene. V shed 2 bases and J 15 bases; nucleotides not matched to a gene: 9. CDR3 coding DNA: TGTGCCAGCAGTGAAACCCCCCGGACAGGGCGGTTCTTC. This codes for CASSETPRTGRFF. The full variable domain, rest sourced from reference TRBV25-1 and TRBJ2-1, is EADIYQTPRYLVIGTGKKITLECSQTMGHDKMYWYQQDPGMELHLIHYSYGVNSTEKGDLSSESTVSRIRTEHFPLTLESARPSHTSQYLCASSETPRTGRFFGPGTRLTVL.

This CDR3 reads CASSLAGGEAFF. The CDR3 nucleotides read TGTGCCAGCAGCTTAGCAGGGGGTGAAGCTTTCTTT. V and J are TRBV7-9 and TRBJ1-1; D is possibly TRBD1 (6 bases). The CDR3 extends over 12 amino acids. CDR1 and CDR2 from the germline V gene are SEHNR and FQNEAQ (reference sequence). Trimming left V 0 bases short and J 7 bases short, with 6 bases between.

This clone occurred a few times. J is TRBJ1-1 and V is TRBV6-6, with D possibly being TRBD1 (6 bases). V was shortened by 6 bases and J by 2 bases, with 13 bases between the two germline ends. The length of the CDR3 is 14 residues. Germline loops: CDR1 MNHNY, CDR2 SVGAGI (reference sequence). The CDR3 here is CASRQGRGNTEAFF. The CDR3 DNA follows: TGTGCCAGCAGACAGGGTCGGGGCAACACTGAAGCTTTCTTT.

This clone was found a few times. The rearrangement joins TRBV9 to TRBJ2-1, with D possibly being TRBD2 (6 bases). The V and J ends lost 0 bases and 6 bases respectively, with 16 bases between them. In germline, CDR1 is SGDLS, CDR2 YYNGEE. The CDR3 covers 16 residues. CDR3: CASSVAGWRAVNEQFF. CDR3 sequence (DNA): TGTGCCAGCAGCGTAGCGGGTTGGAGGGCCGTCAATGAGCAGTTCTTC.

The chain joins TRBV29-1 to TRBJ2-3, with 8 nucleotides matching TRBD2. CDR3 length: 14 residues. V lost 3 bases to trimming and J lost 5 bases; unmatched junction nucleotides: 7. Germline-derived CDR1 and CDR2 are SQVTM and ANQGSEA. The CDR3 here is CSVDSGRGVDTQYF. The CDR3 nucleotides are TGCAGCGTTGATTCGGGGCGGGGGGTAGATACGCAGTATTTT.